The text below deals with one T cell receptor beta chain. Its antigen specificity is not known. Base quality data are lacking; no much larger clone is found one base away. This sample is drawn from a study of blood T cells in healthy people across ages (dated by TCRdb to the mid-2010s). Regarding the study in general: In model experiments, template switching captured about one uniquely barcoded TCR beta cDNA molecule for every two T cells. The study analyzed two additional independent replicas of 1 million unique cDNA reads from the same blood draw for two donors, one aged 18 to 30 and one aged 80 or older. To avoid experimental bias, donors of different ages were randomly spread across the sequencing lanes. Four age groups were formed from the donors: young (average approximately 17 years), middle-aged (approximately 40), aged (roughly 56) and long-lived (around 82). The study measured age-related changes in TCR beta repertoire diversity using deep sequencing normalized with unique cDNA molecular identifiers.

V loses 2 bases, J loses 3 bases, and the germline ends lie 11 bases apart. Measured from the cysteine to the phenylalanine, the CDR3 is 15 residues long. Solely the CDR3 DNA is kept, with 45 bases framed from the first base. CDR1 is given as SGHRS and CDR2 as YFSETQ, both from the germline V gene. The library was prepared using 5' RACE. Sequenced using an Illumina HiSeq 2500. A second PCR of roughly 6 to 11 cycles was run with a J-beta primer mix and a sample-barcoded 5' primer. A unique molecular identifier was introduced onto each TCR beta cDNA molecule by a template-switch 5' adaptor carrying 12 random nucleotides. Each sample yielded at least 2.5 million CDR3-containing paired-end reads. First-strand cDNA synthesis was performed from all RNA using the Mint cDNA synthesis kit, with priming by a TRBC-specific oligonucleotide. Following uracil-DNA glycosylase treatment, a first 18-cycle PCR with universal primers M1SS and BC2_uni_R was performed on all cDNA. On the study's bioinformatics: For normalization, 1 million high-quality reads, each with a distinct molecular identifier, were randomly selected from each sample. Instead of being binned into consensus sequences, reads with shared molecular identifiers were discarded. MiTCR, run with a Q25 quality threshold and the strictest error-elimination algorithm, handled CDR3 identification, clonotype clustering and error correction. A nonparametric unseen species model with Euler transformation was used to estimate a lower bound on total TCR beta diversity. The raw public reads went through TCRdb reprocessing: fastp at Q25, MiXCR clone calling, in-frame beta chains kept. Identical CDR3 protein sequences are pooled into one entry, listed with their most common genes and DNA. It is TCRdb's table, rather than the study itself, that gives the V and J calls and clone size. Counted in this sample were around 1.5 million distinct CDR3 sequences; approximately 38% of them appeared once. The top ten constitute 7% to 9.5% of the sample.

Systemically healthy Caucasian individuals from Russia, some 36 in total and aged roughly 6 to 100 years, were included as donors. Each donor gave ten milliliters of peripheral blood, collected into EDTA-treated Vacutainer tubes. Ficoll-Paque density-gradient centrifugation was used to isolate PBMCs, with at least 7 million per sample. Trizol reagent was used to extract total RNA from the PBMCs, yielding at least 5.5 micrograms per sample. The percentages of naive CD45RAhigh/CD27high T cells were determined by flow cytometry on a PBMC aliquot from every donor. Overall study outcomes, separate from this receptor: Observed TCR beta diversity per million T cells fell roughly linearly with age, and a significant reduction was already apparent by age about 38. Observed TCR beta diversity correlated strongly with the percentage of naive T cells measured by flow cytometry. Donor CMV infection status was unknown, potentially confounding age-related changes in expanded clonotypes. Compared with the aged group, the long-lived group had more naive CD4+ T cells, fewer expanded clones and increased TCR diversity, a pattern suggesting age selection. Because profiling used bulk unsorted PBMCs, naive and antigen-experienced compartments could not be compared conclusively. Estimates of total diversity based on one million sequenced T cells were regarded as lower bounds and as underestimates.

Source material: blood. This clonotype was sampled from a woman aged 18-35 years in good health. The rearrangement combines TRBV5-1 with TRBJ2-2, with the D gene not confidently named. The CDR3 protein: CASSFVGSDTGELFF. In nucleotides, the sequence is TGCGCCAGCAGCTTTGTGGGAAGCGACACCGGGGAGCTGTTTTTT. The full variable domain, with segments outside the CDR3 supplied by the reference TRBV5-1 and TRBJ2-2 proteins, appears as KAGVTQTPRYLIKTRGQQVTLSCSPISGHRSVSWYQQTPGQGLQFLFEYFSETQRNKGNFPGRFSGRQFSNSRSEMNVSTLELGDSALYLCASSFVGSDTGELFFGEGSRLTVL.